Below are 10 T cell receptor beta chains sequenced from a single sample in a study of type 1 regulatory T cells. TCRdb re-derived calls from the reads in MiXCR, one entry per CDR3 protein. The top ten clones hold about 36% of a sample with fewer than 5,500 distinct CDR3 sequences, roughly 24% of them seen once. The antigens these receptors bind are not known. Study results and limitations: Compared with non-type 1 regulatory T cells, type 1 regulatory T cells showed a more restricted TCR repertoire.

The specimen sequenced was cultured type 1 regulatory T (Tr1) cells, either the whole culture or a sorted fraction (not recorded which). The receptors come from a human donor in good health.

This clonotype is labeled medium-sized. The rearrangement joins TRBV10-1 to TRBJ2-4; no clear D gene. Germline V gene sequence: CDR1 WNHNN, CDR2 SYGVQD (reference sequence). The CDR3 extends over 14 amino acids. The germline V and J ends were trimmed by 0 bases and 6 bases, with 9 bases remaining between them. Here the CDR3 DNA reads TGCGCCAGCAGTGAGTCGGCAGGAGTAAACATTCAGTACTTC. Translating it yields CASSESAGVNIQYF.

This clonotype was recorded at least ten times. The gene calls are TRBV5-1 and TRBJ2-1; perhaps TRBD1 as D (6 bases). The CDR3 runs to 16 residues. The germline V gene encodes CDR1 SGHRS and CDR2 YFSETQ. V dropped 1 base and J dropped 7 bases, with 18 bases sitting between them. This CDR3 is CASSLPTGISRNEQFF. For the CDR3, the DNA is TGCGCCAGCAGCTTGCCCACAGGGATCTCACGGAATGAGCAGTTCTTC.

Only one count was recorded for this clonotype. CDR3 residues: CASSLSPDRYGYTF. In DNA, the CDR3 is TGTGCCAGCAGCTTATCTCCAGACCGCTATGGCTACACCTTC. The chain is built from TRBV11-1 and TRBJ1-2; D is uncertain. Trimming shortened V by 2 bases and J by 4 bases, and 11 bases separated the two germline ends. Germline V gives CDR1 SGHAT, CDR2 FQDESV (reference sequence). The CDR3 is 14 residues long.

A word on this clonotype: The junction shows a germline mismatch at one end, possibly a read error. This chain links TRBV12-3 or TRBV12-4 with TRBJ2-2; possibly TRBD1 for D (6 bases). This CDR3 region has 13 residues. As DNA, the CDR3 is TGTACCAGCAGGTCAGGGGACACCGGGGAGCTGTTTTTT. Protein product: CTSRSGDTGELFF.

This clonotype was found a few times. The chain carries TRBV11-2 and TRBJ1-1; 7 bases agree with TRBD1. Trimming removed 1 base from V and 3 bases from J; junction bases left unmatched: 2. Germline V gives CDR1 SGHAT, CDR2 FQNNGV. CDR3 length: 14 residues. The DNA for the CDR3 is TGTGCCAGCAGCTTAGGGGGACAGTACACTGAAGCTTTCTTT. Protein: CASSLGGQYTEAFF.

This clonotype appeared a few times. V usage is TRBV2 and J usage is TRBJ2-4, with 8 bases aligning to TRBD1. V was clipped by 7 bases and J by 4 bases; unmatched bases: 9. The CDR3 has 15 residues. Germline V gene data show CDR1 as SNHLY and CDR2 as FYNNEI. The CDR3 sequence is CASTLDRGGKNIQYF. Here the CDR3 DNA reads TGTGCCAGCACCCTAGACAGGGGAGGTAAAAACATTCAGTACTTC.

The table lists this clonotype with many counts. The chain links TRBV20-1 to TRBJ2-3, with TRBD2 matching over 12 bases. After removal of 3 bases from V and 9 bases from J, the junction contained 7 bases not matched to a gene. The CDR3 length is 14 residues. Germline values: CDR1 DFQATT, CDR2 SNEGSKA (reference sequence). CDR3 loop: CSARTSGGARTQYF. The CDR3 region has the DNA TGCAGTGCTAGGACTAGCGGGGGTGCTCGGACGCAGTATTTT.

The chain carries TRBV6-5 and TRBJ1-1, with D perhaps matching TRBD1 (5 bases). Trimming took off 5 bases at V and 6 bases at J, with 19 bases between the two ends. In germline, CDR1 is MNHEY, CDR2 SVGAGI. The CDR3 length is 15 residues. The CDR3 sequence is CASSPSRGDWAEAFF. The CDR3 nucleotides are TGTGCCAGCAGTCCATCTCGGGGGGATTGGGCTGAAGCTTTCTTT.

The table lists this clonotype with a count of one. A much larger clone differs from this one at a single base, so this may be a read error. The V and J genes are TRBV14 and TRBJ2-1; TRBD2 matches at 9 bases. CDR1 and CDR2 (germline): SGHDN, FVKESK. This CDR3 is 20 amino acids long. The CDR3 region is CASSPDPLRGGHLIYNEQSF. CDR3 bases: TGTGCCAGCAGCCCCGACCCGTTGCGGGGGGGTCACCTAATTTACAATGAGCAGTCCTTC.

Details on this clonotype: Since a much larger clone is just one base distant, this may be a read error. This sequence joins TRBV12-3 or TRBV12-4 and TRBJ2-3; D unresolved. Trimming pared 8 bases from V and 7 bases from J, leaving 10 bases between. The CDR3 extends over 11 amino acids. The CDR3, as DNA: TGTGCCAGCGGTTCCGGTCATACGCAGTATTTT. Translating gives CASGSGHTQYF.